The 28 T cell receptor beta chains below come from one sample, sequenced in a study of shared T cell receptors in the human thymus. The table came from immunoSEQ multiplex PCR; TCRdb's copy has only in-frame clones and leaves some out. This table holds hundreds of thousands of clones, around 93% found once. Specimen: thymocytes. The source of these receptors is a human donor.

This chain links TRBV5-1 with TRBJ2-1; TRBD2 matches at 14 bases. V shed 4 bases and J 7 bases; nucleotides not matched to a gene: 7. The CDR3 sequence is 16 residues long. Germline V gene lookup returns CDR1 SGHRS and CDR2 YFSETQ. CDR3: CASSPGTSGRSNEQFF. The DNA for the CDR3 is TGCGCCAGCAGCCCTGGGACTAGCGGGAGAAGTAATGAGCAGTTCTTC.

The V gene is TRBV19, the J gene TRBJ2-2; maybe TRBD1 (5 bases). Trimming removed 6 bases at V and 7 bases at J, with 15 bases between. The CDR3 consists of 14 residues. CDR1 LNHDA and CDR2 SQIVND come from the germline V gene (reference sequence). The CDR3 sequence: CASRSAEGDGELFF. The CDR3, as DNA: TGTGCCAGTAGATCAGCCGAAGGGGACGGGGAGCTGTTTTTT.

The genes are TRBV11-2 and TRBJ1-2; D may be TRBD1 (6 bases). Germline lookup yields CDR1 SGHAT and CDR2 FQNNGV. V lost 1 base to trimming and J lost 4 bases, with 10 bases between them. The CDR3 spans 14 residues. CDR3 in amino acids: CASSLGQVTYGYTF. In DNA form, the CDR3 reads TGTGCCAGCAGCTTAGGACAGGTTACCTATGGCTACACCTTC.

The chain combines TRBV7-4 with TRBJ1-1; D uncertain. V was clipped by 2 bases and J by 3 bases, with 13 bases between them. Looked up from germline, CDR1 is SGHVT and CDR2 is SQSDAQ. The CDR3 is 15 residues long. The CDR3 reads CASSLFTPSDTEAFF. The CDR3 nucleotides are TGTGCCAGCAGCTTATTCACTCCTTCCGACACTGAAGCTTTCTTT.

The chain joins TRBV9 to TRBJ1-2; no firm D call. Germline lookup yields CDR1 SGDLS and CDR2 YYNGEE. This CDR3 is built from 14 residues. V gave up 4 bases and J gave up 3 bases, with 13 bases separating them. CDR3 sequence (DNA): TGTGCCAGCAGCCAACTTCCTCGAGACTATGGCTACACCTTC. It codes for CASSQLPRDYGYTF.

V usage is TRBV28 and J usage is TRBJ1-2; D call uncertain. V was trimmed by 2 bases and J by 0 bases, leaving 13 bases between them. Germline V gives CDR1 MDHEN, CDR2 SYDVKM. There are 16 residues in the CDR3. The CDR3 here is CASSLRSRVTNYGYTF. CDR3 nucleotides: TGTGCCAGCAGTTTACGCTCGAGGGTTACTAACTATGGCTACACCTTC.

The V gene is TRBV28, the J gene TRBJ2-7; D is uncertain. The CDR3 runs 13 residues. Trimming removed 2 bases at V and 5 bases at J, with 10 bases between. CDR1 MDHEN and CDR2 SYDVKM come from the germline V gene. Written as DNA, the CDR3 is TGTGCCAGCAGTTTAGGACGCCAGGACGAGCAGTACTTC. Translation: CASSLGRQDEQYF.

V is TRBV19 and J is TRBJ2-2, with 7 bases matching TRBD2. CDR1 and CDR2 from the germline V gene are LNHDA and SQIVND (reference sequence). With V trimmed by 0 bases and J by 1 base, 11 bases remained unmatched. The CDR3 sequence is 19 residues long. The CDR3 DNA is TGTGCCAGTAGTATAGATCAGGGTGCGGCTAGCGGGAACACCGGGGAGCTGTTTTTT. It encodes CASSIDQGAASGNTGELFF. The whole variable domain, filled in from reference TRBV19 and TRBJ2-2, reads DGGITQSPKYLFRKEGQNVTLSCEQNLNHDAMYWYRQDPGQGLRLIYYSQIVNDFQKGDIAEGYSVSREKKESFPLTVTSAQKNPTAFYLCASSIDQGAASGNTGELFFGEGSRLTVL.

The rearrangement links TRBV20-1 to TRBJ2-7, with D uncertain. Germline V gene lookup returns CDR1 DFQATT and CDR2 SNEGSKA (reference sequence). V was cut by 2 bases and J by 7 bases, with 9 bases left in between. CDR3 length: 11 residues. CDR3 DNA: TGCAGTGCTAGATCTGAAGGGGAGCAGTACTTC. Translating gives CSARSEGEQYF.

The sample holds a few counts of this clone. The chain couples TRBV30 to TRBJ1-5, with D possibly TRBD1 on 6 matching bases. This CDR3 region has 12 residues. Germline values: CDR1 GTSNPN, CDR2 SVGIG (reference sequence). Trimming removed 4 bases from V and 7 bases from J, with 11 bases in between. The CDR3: CAWNRVGQPQHF. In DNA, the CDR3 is TGTGCCTGGAACAGGGTGGGGCAGCCCCAGCATTTT.

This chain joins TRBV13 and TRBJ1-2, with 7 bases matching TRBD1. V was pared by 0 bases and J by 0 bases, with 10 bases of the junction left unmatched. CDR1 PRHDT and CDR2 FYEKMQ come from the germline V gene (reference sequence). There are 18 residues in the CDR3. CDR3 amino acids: CASSLGPFRGKTNYGYTF. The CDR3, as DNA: TGTGCCAGCAGCTTAGGACCCTTCAGGGGGAAAACTAACTATGGCTACACCTTC.

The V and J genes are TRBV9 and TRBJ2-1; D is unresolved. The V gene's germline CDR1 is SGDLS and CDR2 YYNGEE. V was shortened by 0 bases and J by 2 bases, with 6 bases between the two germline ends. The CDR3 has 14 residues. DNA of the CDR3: TGTGCCAGCAGCGTAGCTTGGGCCTACAATGAGCAGTTCTTC. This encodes CASSVAWAYNEQFF. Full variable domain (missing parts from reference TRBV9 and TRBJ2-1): DSGVTQTPKHLITATGQRVTLRCSPRSGDLSVYWYQQSLDQGLQFLIQYYNGEERAKGNILERFSAQQFPDLHSELNLSSLELGDSALYFCASSVAWAYNEQFFGPGTRLTVL.

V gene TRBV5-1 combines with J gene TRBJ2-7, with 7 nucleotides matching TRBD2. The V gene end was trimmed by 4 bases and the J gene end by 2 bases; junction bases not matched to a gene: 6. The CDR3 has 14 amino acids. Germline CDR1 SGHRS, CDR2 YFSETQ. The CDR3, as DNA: TGCGCCAGCAGCCCCAGCGGGATCGCCTACGAGCAGTACTTC. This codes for CASSPSGIAYEQYF.

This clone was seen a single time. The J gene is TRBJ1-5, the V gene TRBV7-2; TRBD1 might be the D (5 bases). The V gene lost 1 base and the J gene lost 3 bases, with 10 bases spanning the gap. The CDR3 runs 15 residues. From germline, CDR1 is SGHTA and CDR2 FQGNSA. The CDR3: CASSLGGTFNQPQHF. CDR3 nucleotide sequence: TGTGCCAGCAGCTTAGGGGGGACCTTCAATCAGCCCCAGCATTTT.

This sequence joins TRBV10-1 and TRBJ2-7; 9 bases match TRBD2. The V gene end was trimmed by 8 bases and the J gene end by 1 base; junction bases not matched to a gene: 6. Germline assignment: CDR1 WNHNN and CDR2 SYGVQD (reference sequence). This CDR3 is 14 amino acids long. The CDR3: CASPRAGGSYEQYF. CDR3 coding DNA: TGCGCCAGCCCTCGGGCGGGAGGGTCCTACGAGCAGTACTTC.

This chain's CDR3 is CASSLDRAGGLSWQFF. As DNA, the CDR3 is TGTGCCAGCAGCTTAGATCGAGCGGGAGGCCTCTCTTGGCAGTTCTTC. The chain combines TRBV7-3 with TRBJ2-1; the match to TRBD2 covers 9 bases. This CDR3 is 16 amino acids long. Germline values: CDR1 SGHTA, CDR2 FQGTGA. The ends lost 2 bases at V and 12 bases at J; junction bases unmatched: 14.

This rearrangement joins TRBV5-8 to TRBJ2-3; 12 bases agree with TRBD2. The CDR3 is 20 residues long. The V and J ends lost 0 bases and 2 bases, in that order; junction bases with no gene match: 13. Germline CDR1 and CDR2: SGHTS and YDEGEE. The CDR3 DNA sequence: TGTGCCAGCAGCTTGGCCCTAGCGGGAGGGCCGAGGTGCAACACAGATACGCAGTATTTT. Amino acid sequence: CASSLALAGGPRCNTDTQYF.

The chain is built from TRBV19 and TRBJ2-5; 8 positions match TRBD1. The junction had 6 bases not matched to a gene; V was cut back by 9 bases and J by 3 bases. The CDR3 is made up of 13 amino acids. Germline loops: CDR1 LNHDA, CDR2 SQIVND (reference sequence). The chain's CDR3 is CARETGVEETQYF. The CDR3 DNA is TGTGCCAGAGAGACAGGGGTGGAAGAGACCCAGTACTTC.

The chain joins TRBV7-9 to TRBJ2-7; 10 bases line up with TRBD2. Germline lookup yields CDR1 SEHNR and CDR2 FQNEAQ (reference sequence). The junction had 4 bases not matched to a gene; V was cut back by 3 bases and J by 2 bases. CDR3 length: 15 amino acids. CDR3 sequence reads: CASSLSTSGAYEQYF. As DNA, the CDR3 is TGTGCCAGCAGCTTGAGTACTAGCGGGGCCTACGAGCAGTACTTC.

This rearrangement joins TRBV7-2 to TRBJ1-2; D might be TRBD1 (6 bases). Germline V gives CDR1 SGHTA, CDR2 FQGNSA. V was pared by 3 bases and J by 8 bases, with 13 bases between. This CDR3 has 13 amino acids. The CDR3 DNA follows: TGTGCCAGCAGCTTCGCGGGGGCGCGGGGCTACACCTTC. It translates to CASSFAGARGYTF. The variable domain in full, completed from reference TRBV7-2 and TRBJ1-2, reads GAGVSQSPSNKVTEKGKDVELRCDPISGHTALYWYRQSLGQGLEFLIYFQGNSAPDKSGLPSDRFSAERTGGSVSTLTIQRTQQEDSAVYLCASSFAGARGYTFGSGTRLTVV.

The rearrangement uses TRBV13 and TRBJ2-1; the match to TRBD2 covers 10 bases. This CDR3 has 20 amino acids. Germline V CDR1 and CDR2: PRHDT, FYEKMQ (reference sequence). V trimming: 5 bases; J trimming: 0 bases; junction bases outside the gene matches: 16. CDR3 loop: CASSTIAGGSTVSSYNEQFF. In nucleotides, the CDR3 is TGTGCCAGCAGCACGATAGCGGGAGGCTCCACCGTGAGCTCCTACAATGAGCAGTTCTTC.

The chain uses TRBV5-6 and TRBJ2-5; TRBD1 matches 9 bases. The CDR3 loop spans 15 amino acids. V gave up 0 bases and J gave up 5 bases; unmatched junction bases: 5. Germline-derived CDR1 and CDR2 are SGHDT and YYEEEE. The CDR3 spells CASSLGGQGKETQYF. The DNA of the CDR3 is TGTGCCAGCAGCTTGGGGGGACAGGGTAAGGAGACCCAGTACTTC.

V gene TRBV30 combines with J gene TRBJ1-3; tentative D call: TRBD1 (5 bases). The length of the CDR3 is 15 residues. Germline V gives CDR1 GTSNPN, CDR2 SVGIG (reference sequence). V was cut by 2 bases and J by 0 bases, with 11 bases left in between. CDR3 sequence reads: CAWSWGKLSGNTIYF. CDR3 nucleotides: TGTGCCTGGAGTTGGGGGAAGCTCTCTGGAAACACCATATATTTT.

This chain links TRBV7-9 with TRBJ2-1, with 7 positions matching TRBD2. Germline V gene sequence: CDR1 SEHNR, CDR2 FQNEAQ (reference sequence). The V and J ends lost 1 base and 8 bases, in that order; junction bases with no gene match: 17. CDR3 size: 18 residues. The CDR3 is CASSLVIASAGAEDEQFF. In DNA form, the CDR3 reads TGTGCCAGCAGCTTAGTGATTGCGTCGGCGGGAGCGGAGGATGAGCAGTTCTTC.

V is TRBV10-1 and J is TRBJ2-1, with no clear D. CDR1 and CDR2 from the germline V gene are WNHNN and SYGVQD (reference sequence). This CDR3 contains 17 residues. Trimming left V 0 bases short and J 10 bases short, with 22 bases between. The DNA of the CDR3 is TGCGCCAGCAGTGAGTCGAAGAAGCGCCACCACCAACAAGAGCAGTTCTTC. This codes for CASSESKKRHHQQEQFF.

The CDR3 sequence: CASSQDPGAIDEQYF. CDR3 DNA sequence: TGCGCCAGCAGCCAAGATCCCGGGGCTATCGACGAGCAGTACTTC. This rearrangement joins TRBV4-1 to TRBJ2-7; either TRBD1 or TRBD2 may fit D (5 bases each). Germline values: CDR1 MGHRA, CDR2 YSYEKL. The CDR3 runs to 15 residues. V was trimmed by 0 bases and J by 5 bases, leaving 14 bases between them.

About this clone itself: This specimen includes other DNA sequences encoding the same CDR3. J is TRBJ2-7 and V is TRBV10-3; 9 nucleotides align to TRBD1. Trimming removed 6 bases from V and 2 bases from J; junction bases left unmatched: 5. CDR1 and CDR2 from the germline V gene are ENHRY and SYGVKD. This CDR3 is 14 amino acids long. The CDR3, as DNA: TGTGCCATCAGCCGGGACAGGGCAACCTACGAGCAGTACTTC. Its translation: CAISRDRATYEQYF.

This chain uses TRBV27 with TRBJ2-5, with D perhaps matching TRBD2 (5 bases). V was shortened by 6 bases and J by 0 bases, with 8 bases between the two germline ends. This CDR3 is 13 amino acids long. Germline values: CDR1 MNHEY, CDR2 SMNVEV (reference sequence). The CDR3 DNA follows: TGTGCCAGCAGACGGAGGTACCAAGAGACCCAGTACTTC. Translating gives CASRRRYQETQYF.